These 25 T cell receptor beta chains originate from one sample sequenced in a study of shared clonotypes between healthy human individuals. The repertoire was sequenced with immunoSEQ multiplex PCR; TCRdb's copy has only in-frame clones and lacks some. The table has 2.3 million or so clones, 93% seen once. The sequenced material came from naive CD4+ T cells from PBMCs. As to subset: CD45RA+ positively selected. The receptors were sampled from a man younger than 35 in good health. Some clones in this sample may be carry-over from other donors' samples.

The V call is TRBV28, the J call TRBJ1-1, with a weak D call TRBD1 (6 bases). Germline V gene sequence: CDR1 MDHEN, CDR2 SYDVKM. This CDR3 is 15 amino acids long. Trimming removed 5 bases from V and 0 bases from J, with 13 bases in between. As DNA, the CDR3 is TGTGCCAGCAGTCCGGGGGGGGCAATGAACACTGAAGCTTTCTTT. It yields the protein CASSPGGAMNTEAFF.

The chain has TRBV11-2 and TRBJ2-6, with 8 positions matching TRBD1. The germline CDR1 and CDR2 sequences are SGHAT and FQNNGV. J gave up 4 bases and V 5 bases, and 4 bases lay outside the gene matches. The CDR3 covers 15 residues. The CDR3 DNA is TGTGCCAGCAGCAAGCAGGGGGCCGGGGCCAACGTCCTGACTTTC. This encodes CASSKQGAGANVLTF.

The genes are TRBV5-5 and TRBJ2-1, with 11 positions matching TRBD2. This CDR3 region has 14 residues. V lost 9 bases and J lost 8; bases outside the gene matches: 10. CDR1 is SGHKS and CDR2 is YYEKEE in the germline V gene (reference sequence). CDR3 nucleotide sequence: TGTGCCACATCTAGCGGGGGGACGACCCATGAGCAGTTCTTC. Translation gives CATSSGGTTHEQFF.

V is TRBV7-3 and J is TRBJ2-1; 13 nucleotides match TRBD2. Germline assignment: CDR1 SGHTA and CDR2 FQGTGA. V lost 5 bases and J lost 6; bases outside the gene matches: 7. CDR3 length equals 16 residues. The CDR3 nucleotides are TGTGCCAGCAGCACAGGACTAGCGGGAGATGGCAATGAGCAGTTCTTC. Amino acid sequence: CASSTGLAGDGNEQFF.

The chain uses TRBV5-8 and TRBJ2-5, with no clear D. Germline values: CDR1 SGHTS, CDR2 YDEGEE. CDR3 size: 11 residues. V gave up 4 bases and J gave up 5 bases, with 6 bases separating them. CDR3 bases: TGTGCCAGCAGCGTGGGGGAGACCCAGTACTTC. Its protein product is CASSVGETQYF.

The gene calls are TRBV7-2 and TRBJ2-7, with 9 nucleotides matching TRBD1. CDR1 and CDR2 (germline): SGHTA, FQGNSA. Losses at the gene ends were 5 bases for V and 4 bases for J; bases not matched to a gene: 6. This CDR3 comprises 14 residues. CDR3 sequence: CASSAHRGQYEQYF. CDR3 in DNA: TGTGCCAGCAGCGCACACAGGGGGCAATACGAGCAGTACTTC.

This chain connects TRBV30 to TRBJ2-4; 9 bases are a match to TRBD1. The CDR3 length is 15 residues. Unmatched junction bases numbered 1, after V lost 0 bases and J lost 1 base. Germline V gene data show CDR1 as GTSNPN and CDR2 as SVGIG (reference sequence). The CDR3 reads CAWSVQGAAKNIQYF. Written as DNA, the CDR3 is TGTGCCTGGAGTGTACAGGGGGCGGCCAAAAACATTCAGTACTTC.

The V call is TRBV2, the J call TRBJ2-2; D remains unclear. The germline V gene encodes CDR1 SNHLY and CDR2 FYNNEI. The CDR3 runs 15 residues. Trimming removed 8 bases from V and 0 bases from J, with 13 bases in between. CDR3: CASGGRATNTGELFF. CDR3 bases: TGTGCCAGCGGCGGAAGGGCGACGAACACCGGGGAGCTGTTTTTT.

The chain carries TRBV7-2 and TRBJ1-2, with a possible D match to TRBD1 (5 bases). Germline V lookup: CDR1 SGHTA, CDR2 FQGNSA. CDR3 size: 14 residues. The V and J ends lost 5 bases and 2 bases respectively, with 12 bases between them. CDR3 sequence (DNA): TGTGCCAGCAGCCCCGTGACAGCCAACTATGGCTACACCTTC. Translation gives CASSPVTANYGYTF.

The rearrangement uses TRBV2 and TRBJ1-1; D unresolved. V gave up 1 base and J gave up 4 bases, with 16 bases separating them. The CDR3 runs to 16 residues. CDR1 SNHLY and CDR2 FYNNEI come from the germline V gene. This chain's CDR3 is CASSEVGRLEATEAFF. The CDR3 nucleotides read TGTGCCAGCAGTGAAGTGGGCAGGTTGGAGGCCACTGAAGCTTTCTTT.

V and J are TRBV14 and TRBJ2-5; 9 bases line up with TRBD2. Germline values: CDR1 SGHDN, CDR2 FVKESK. The CDR3 has 14 residues. V trimming: 7 bases; J trimming: 5 bases; junction bases outside the gene matches: 8. The CDR3 nucleotides are TGTGCCAGCAAACGAACTAGCGGGTACGAGACCCAGTACTTC. This sequence encodes CASKRTSGYETQYF.

The rearrangement joins TRBV2 to TRBJ2-3; D is possibly TRBD2 (5 bases). The CDR3 length is 15 residues. The germline V and J ends were trimmed by 6 bases and 6 bases, with 19 bases remaining between them. Germline loops: CDR1 SNHLY, CDR2 FYNNEI. CDR3 in amino acids: CASSAGPGGSDTQYF. The CDR3 nucleotides are TGTGCCAGCAGCGCCGGACCCGGAGGTTCGGATACGCAGTATTTT.

The rearrangement links TRBV7-7 to TRBJ2-1; TRBD2 aligns across 7 bases. Germline V gives CDR1 SSHAT, CDR2 FNYEAQ (reference sequence). This CDR3 comprises 15 residues. J gave up 4 bases and V 1 base, and 4 bases lay outside the gene matches. In DNA, the CDR3 is TGTGCCAGCAGCTTAGGGAGCGGGGTGTACAATGAGCAGTTCTTC. This encodes CASSLGSGVYNEQFF.

The chain couples TRBV5-5 to TRBJ2-2; unclear D gene. The germline CDR1 and CDR2 sequences are SGHKS and YYEKEE (reference sequence). The CDR3 is made up of 14 amino acids. V was cut by 4 bases and J by 2 bases, with 9 bases left in between. CDR3 sequence reads: CASSPMGNTGELFF. The CDR3 coding sequence is TGTGCCAGCAGCCCCATGGGTAACACCGGGGAGCTGTTTTTT.

V gene TRBV28 combines with J gene TRBJ2-3; D remains unclear. This CDR3 has 15 residues. Per germline, CDR1 MDHEN and CDR2 SYDVKM. The V and J ends lost 1 base and 1 base respectively, with 9 bases between them. As DNA, the CDR3 is TGTGCCAGCAGTTTATCAAAGGTGGGCACAGATACGCAGTATTTT. This codes for CASSLSKVGTDTQYF.

This clone was observed once. The chain combines TRBV11-3 with TRBJ2-3, with TRBD1 as a possible D gene (7 bases). The length of the CDR3 is 14 residues. Germline CDR1 SGHNT, CDR2 YENEEA. V gave up 0 bases and J gave up 6 bases, with 10 bases separating them. The CDR3 DNA sequence: TGTGCCAGCAGCTTAGAAGCAGGGGGGGATACGCAGTATTTT. Residues: CASSLEAGGDTQYF.

The chain recombines TRBV30 with TRBJ2-7; 7 nucleotides align to TRBD1. J lost 4 bases, V lost 3 bases, and 6 bases had no gene match. This CDR3 is 13 amino acids long. Germline CDR1 reads GTSNPN; CDR2 reads SVGIG (reference sequence). The CDR3 region has the DNA TGTGCCTGGAGCGAACTACAGGGGTACGAGCAGTACTTC. This encodes CAWSELQGYEQYF.

This rearrangement joins TRBV18 to TRBJ2-6, with D perhaps matching TRBD1 (6 bases). Germline lookup yields CDR1 KGHSH and CDR2 LQKENI. V lost 4 bases and J lost 1, with 8 bases in between. This CDR3 has 15 amino acids. In DNA, the CDR3 is TGTGCCAGCTCACAGACAGGTTCTGGGGCCAACGTCCTGACTTTC. As protein: CASSQTGSGANVLTF.

This rearrangement joins TRBV9 to TRBJ2-2; TRBD1 aligns across 8 bases. The V gene's germline CDR1 is SGDLS and CDR2 YYNGEE. V lost 4 bases to trimming and J lost 0 bases; unmatched junction nucleotides: 2. The CDR3 is 15 amino acids. DNA of the CDR3: TGTGCCAGCAGCTGGACAGGGTCGAACACCGGGGAGCTGTTTTTT. Protein sequence: CASSWTGSNTGELFF.

The CDR3 DNA sequence: TGTGCCAGCAGCCCTGAAGGCGGACAAGCAACTAATGAAAAACTGTTTTTT. Its protein product is CASSPEGGQATNEKLFF. The chain has TRBV4-2 and TRBJ1-4; maybe TRBD1 (5 bases). V lost 4 bases and J lost 0, with 15 bases in between. CDR1 and CDR2 from the germline V gene are LGHNA and YNFKEQ. This CDR3 spans 17 amino acids.

The chain is built from TRBV5-1 and TRBJ2-7; D is unclear. The V gene lost 4 bases and the J gene lost 2 bases, with 10 bases spanning the gap. Per the germline V gene, CDR1 is SGHRS and CDR2 is YFSETQ. There are 13 residues in the CDR3. CDR3 in amino acids: CASSPNTPYEQYF. The CDR3 DNA reads TGCGCCAGCAGCCCAAATACCCCCTACGAGCAGTACTTC.

The chain carries TRBV7-2 and TRBJ2-1; possible D gene TRBD2, 6 bases. CDR1 SGHTA and CDR2 FQGNSA come from the germline V gene. Deletions cut 4 bases from V and 5 bases from J, with 12 bases between. CDR3 size: 14 residues. The CDR3 region has the DNA TGTGCCAGCAGCTCACAACCGGGAGACAATGAGCAGTTCTTC. The encoded protein is CASSSQPGDNEQFF.

The rearrangement uses TRBV6-1 and TRBJ1-1; no firm D call. This CDR3 comprises 13 residues. The germline gives CDR1 MNHNS, CDR2 SASEGT. V dropped 6 bases and J dropped 6 bases, with 14 bases sitting between them. CDR3 coding DNA: TGTGCCAGCAGCGAAAGTAGAGGGTCTGAAGCTTTCTTT. It specifies CASSESRGSEAFF.

On this clone: The sample carries other DNA sequences with the same CDR3. The chain employs TRBV7-2 and TRBJ2-5; 10 bases agree with TRBD2. Losses at the gene ends were 5 bases for V and 1 base for J; bases not matched to a gene: 4. Germline-derived CDR1 and CDR2 are SGHTA and FQGNSA. There are 15 residues in the CDR3. The CDR3 spells CASSVRTSGQETQYF. The CDR3 DNA is TGTGCCAGCAGCGTACGGACTAGCGGCCAAGAGACCCAGTACTTC. The entire variable domain, with the rest obtained from reference TRBV7-2 and TRBJ2-5, is as follows: GAGVSQSPSNKVTEKGKDVELRCDPISGHTALYWYRQSLGQGLEFLIYFQGNSAPDKSGLPSDRFSAERTGGSVSTLTIQRTQQEDSAVYLCASSVRTSGQETQYFGPGTRLLVL.

This chain links TRBV2 with TRBJ1-5, with 7 bases fitting TRBD1. This CDR3 contains 15 residues. Trimming removed 1 base from V and 5 bases from J; junction bases left unmatched: 5. Germline V gives CDR1 SNHLY, CDR2 FYNNEI. The DNA of the CDR3 is TGTGCCAGCAGTGAAGGTTCAGGGGGTTATCAGCCCCAGCATTTT. Encoded protein: CASSEGSGGYQPQHF.